This is a list of T cell receptor beta chains from one sample in a study of cytomegalovirus exposure and HLA in healthy donors. Using immunoSEQ multiplex PCR, the repertoire was profiled, and TCRdb retains in-frame clones only, with some absent. The sample lists about 140,000 clones; around 80% were seen once. What was sequenced was PBMCs. The receptors were gathered from a male donor in good health and CMV-seropositive. Both conserved end residues are part of each CDR3. D genes are given only for firm matches. The listing skips clone size in some rows; elsewhere it reads once, few, many or a size class.

DNA	CDR3	D	size	V	J
TGTGCCAGCAGCCAAGAGCGGTATGAGCAGTTCTTC	CASSQERYEQFF	NA	NA	TRBV4-2	TRBJ2-1
TGCGCCAGCAGCCAAGACCCAGGACTTGCTCAGCCCCAGCATTTT	CASSQDPGLAQPQHF	NA	few	TRBV4-1	TRBJ1-5
TGTGCCAGCAGTGGTGGCAGTTCTGGAAACACCATATATTTT	CASSGGSSGNTIYF	NA	NA	TRBV2	TRBJ1-3
TGTGCCAGTAGTGCGACTAGCGGAGGCTCCTACAATGAGCAGTTCTTC	CASSATSGGSYNEQFF	TRBD2	NA	TRBV19	TRBJ2-1
TGTGCCAGCAGCTTGTCAGGGGACGAGCAGTACTTC	CASSLSGDEQYF	NA	NA	TRBV5-5	TRBJ2-7
TGTGCCAGCAGCTTAGCTACTGGGGGGGGCCAAGAGACCCAGTACTTC	CASSLATGGGQETQYF	TRBD2	NA	TRBV7-2	TRBJ2-5
TGCGCCAGCAGGGTGCGGGCGGGGTCCTCTGGAAACACCATATATTTT	CASRVRAGSSGNTIYF	NA	NA	TRBV4-1	TRBJ1-3
TGTGCCAGCAGGAGGGGGGGTTTGGGCACTGAAGCTTTCTTT	CASRRGGLGTEAFF	NA	NA	TRBV27	TRBJ1-1
TGCAGCGTGGGGACAGGAGATTCCTACGAGCAGTACTTC	CSVGTGDSYEQYF	TRBD1	NA	TRBV29-1	TRBJ2-7
TGTGCCAGTAGCGGAGGAGGGGGACAGCGGGCTGAAGCTTTCTTT	CASSGGGGQRAEAFF	TRBD1	NA	TRBV19	TRBJ1-1
TGTGCCAGCAGCTTTCGACAGGGTAATGAAAAACTGTTTTTT	CASSFRQGNEKLFF	TRBD1	few	TRBV5-8	TRBJ1-4
TGTGCCAGCTCCGCAGGGCGGGAGACCCAGTACTTC	CASSAGRETQYF	NA	NA	TRBV18	TRBJ2-5
TGTGCCAGCAGCTCACAGCCGAATGCTGGAAACACCATATATTTT	CASSSQPNAGNTIYF	NA	NA	TRBV7-8	TRBJ1-3
TGTGCCAGTAGTATAGAGGGCAGCAATCAGCCCCAGCATTTT	CASSIEGSNQPQHF	NA	NA	TRBV19	TRBJ1-5
TGCGCCAGCAGCCAAGTCGGGGGGCTCTACGAGCAGTACTTC	CASSQVGGLYEQYF	NA	once	TRBV4-1	TRBJ2-7
TGTGCCAGCAGCTTAGCTAGCGGTCAGCCCCAGCATTTT	CASSLASGQPQHF	NA	few	TRBV7-8	TRBJ1-5
TGTGCCAGCAGTAGCGGCACTAGCACAGATACGCAGTATTTT	CASSSGTSTDTQYF	NA	few	TRBV7-9	TRBJ2-3
TGTGCCTGGAGTGCCTGGGGCGGGACCTACGAGCAGTACTTC	CAWSAWGGTYEQYF	NA	NA	TRBV30	TRBJ2-7
TGCGCCAGCAGCCGGGGGGACCTAACAGAGACCCAGTACTTC	CASSRGDLTETQYF	TRBD2	NA	TRBV5-1	TRBJ2-5
TGTGCCAGCAGCCCGACAGGGGACTATGGCTACACCTTC	CASSPTGDYGYTF	TRBD1	NA	TRBV6-1	TRBJ1-2
TGTGCCAGCAGCTTAGCGGGAGGTTACAATGAGCAGTTCTTC	CASSLAGGYNEQFF	TRBD2	NA	TRBV11-2	TRBJ2-1
TGTGCCTGGAGTGTCAGGGGCAATCAGCCCCAGCATTTT	CAWSVRGNQPQHF	NA	NA	TRBV30	TRBJ1-5